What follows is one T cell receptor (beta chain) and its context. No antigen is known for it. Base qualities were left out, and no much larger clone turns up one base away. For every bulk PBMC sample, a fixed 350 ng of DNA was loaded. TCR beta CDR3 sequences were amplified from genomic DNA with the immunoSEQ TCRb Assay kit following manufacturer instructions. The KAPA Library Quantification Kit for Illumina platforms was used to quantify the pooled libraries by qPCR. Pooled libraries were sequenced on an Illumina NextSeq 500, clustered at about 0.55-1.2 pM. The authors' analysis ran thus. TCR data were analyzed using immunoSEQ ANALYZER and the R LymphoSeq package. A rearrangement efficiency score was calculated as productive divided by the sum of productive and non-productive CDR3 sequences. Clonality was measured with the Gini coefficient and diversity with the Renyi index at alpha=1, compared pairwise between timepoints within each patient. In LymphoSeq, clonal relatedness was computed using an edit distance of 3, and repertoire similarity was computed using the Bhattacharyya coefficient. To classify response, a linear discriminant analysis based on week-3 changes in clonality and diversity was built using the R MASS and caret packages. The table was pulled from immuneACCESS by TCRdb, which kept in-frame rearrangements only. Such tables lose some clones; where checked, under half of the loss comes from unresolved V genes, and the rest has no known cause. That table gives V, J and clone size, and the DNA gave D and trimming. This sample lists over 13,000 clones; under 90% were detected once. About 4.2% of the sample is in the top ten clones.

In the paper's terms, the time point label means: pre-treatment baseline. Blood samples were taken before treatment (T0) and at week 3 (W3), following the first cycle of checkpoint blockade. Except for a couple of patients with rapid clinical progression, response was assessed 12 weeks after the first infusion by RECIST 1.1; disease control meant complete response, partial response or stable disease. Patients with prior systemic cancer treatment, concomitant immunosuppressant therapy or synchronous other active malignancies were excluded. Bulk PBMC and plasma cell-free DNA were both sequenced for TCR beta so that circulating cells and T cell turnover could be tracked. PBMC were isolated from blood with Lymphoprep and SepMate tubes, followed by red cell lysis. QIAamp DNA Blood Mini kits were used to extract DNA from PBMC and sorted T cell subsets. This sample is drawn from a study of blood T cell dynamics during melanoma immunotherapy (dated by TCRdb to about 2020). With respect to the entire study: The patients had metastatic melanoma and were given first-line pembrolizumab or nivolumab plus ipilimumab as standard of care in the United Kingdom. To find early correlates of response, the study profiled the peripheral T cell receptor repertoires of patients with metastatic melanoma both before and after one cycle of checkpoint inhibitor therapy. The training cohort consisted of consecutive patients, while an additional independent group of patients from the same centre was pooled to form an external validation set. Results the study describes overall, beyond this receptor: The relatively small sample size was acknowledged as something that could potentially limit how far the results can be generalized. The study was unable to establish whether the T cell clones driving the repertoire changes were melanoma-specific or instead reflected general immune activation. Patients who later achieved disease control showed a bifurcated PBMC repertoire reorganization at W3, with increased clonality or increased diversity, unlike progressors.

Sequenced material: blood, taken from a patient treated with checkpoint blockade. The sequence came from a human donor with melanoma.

The sequence in DNA is TGTGCCAGCAGTTACAGGGTCGGGGATGGCTACACCTTC. This yields the protein CASSYRVGDGYTF. Here the chain combines TRBV6-5 and TRBJ1-2, with the identity of the D gene unclear. As encoded in the germline V gene, CDR1 is MNHEY while CDR2 is SVGAGI. V and J lose 2 bases and 6 bases, and a span of 10 bases separates them. The CDR3, cysteine through phenylalanine, is 13 amino acids long. The DNA shown is the 39-base CDR3, in frame from base 1.